The 29 T cell receptor beta chains reported below all come from one sample, sequenced in a study of cytomegalovirus exposure and HLA in healthy donors. The primer mix had 60 Vbeta and 13 Jbeta primers. Assay: immunoSEQ multiplex PCR; the TCRdb copy retains only in-frame clones and omits some. The data show about 82,000 clones, with 60% to 85% seen just once and 4.5% to 7% held by the top ten. Sequencing was performed on PBMCs. The receptors stem from a male donor in good health and CMV-seropositive.

This chain connects TRBV7-3 to TRBJ2-2; possibly TRBD1 for D (5 bases). Trimming took 1 base from V and 5 from J, leaving 11 bases between them. This CDR3 contains 15 residues. Looked up from germline, CDR1 is SGHTA and CDR2 is FQGTGA. In nucleotides, the CDR3 is TGTGCCAGCAGCTTAAGTGGGGCAGGGACCGGGGAGCTGTTTTTT. This sequence encodes CASSLSGAGTGELFF. The full variable domain, completed using reference TRBV7-3 and TRBJ2-2, is GAGVSQTPSNKVTEKGKYVELRCDPISGHTALYWYRQSLGQGPEFLIYFQGTGAADDSGLPNDRFFAVRPEGSVSTLKIQRTERGDSAVYLCASSLSGAGTGELFFGEGSRLTVL.

This chain links TRBV30 with TRBJ1-2; the match to TRBD1 covers 8 bases. Germline V gives CDR1 GTSNPN, CDR2 SVGIG (reference sequence). CDR3 length equals 15 residues. Unmatched junction bases numbered 10, after V lost 3 bases and J lost 4 bases. The CDR3 loop is CAWRVPTGAAYGYTF. CDR3 DNA sequence: TGTGCCTGGAGAGTACCGACAGGGGCGGCCTATGGCTACACCTTC.

V gene TRBV9 combines with J gene TRBJ2-1; D perhaps matches TRBD2 (6 bases). The ends were cut back, 1 base at V and 2 bases at J, with 16 bases in the middle. Germline CDR1 and CDR2: SGDLS and YYNGEE. This CDR3 has 17 residues. The CDR3 region is CASSVRSGRSTYNEQFF. The CDR3 coding sequence is TGTGCCAGCAGCGTAAGGTCCGGGAGAAGCACCTACAATGAGCAGTTCTTC.

The J gene is TRBJ2-1, the V gene TRBV7-9; 9 bases map to TRBD2. This CDR3 has 15 amino acids. J was trimmed by 3 bases and V by 5 bases; bases with no gene match: 5. Germline loops: CDR1 SEHNR, CDR2 FQNEAQ (reference sequence). CDR3 in DNA: TGTGCCAGCAGCATCGCGGGGGGGGGCTACAATGAGCAGTTCTTC. Amino acids: CASSIAGGGYNEQFF.

This rearrangement joins TRBV29-1 to TRBJ1-2; 7 bases fit TRBD1. Germline V gene lookup returns CDR1 SQVTM and CDR2 ANQGSEA. With V trimmed by 5 bases and J by 1 base, 7 bases remained unmatched. The CDR3 covers 14 residues. The CDR3 protein is CSVRGTEINYGYTF. CDR3 bases: TGCAGCGTTCGGGGGACAGAGATTAACTATGGCTACACCTTC.

The CDR3 sequence: CASRPGQAYNEQFF. CDR3 DNA: TGTGCCAGCAGACCGGGACAGGCTTACAATGAGCAGTTCTTC. The J gene is TRBJ2-1, the V gene TRBV6-1, with 8 bases lining up with TRBD1. Germline CDR1 reads MNHNS; CDR2 reads SASEGT. This CDR3 is built from 14 residues. With 6 bases clipped from V and 4 bases from J, the junction kept 5 bases outside the gene matches.

The J gene is TRBJ1-6, the V gene TRBV7-9; 11 positions agree with TRBD1. Germline V gene sequence: CDR1 SEHNR, CDR2 FQNEAQ (reference sequence). This CDR3 has 15 residues. J lost 7 bases, V lost 3 bases, and 2 bases had no gene match. CDR3 region: CASSLDRGHNSPLHF. In nucleotides, the CDR3 is TGTGCCAGCAGCTTGGACAGGGGGCACAATTCACCCCTCCACTTT.

The J gene is TRBJ1-4, the V gene TRBV28; the D gene is possibly TRBD1 (5 bases). Germline-derived CDR1 and CDR2 are MDHEN and SYDVKM. This CDR3 comprises 14 residues. The V and J ends lost 3 bases and 4 bases respectively, with 9 bases between them. The CDR3 sequence: CASSFRGFNEKLFF. The CDR3 DNA sequence: TGTGCCAGCAGTTTTCGGGGGTTTAATGAAAAACTGTTTTTT.

This sequence joins TRBV6-1 and TRBJ1-3, with no clear D. The CDR3 covers 12 residues. Deletions cut 7 bases from V and 1 base from J, with 5 bases between. The V gene's germline CDR1 is MNHNS and CDR2 SASEGT. The CDR3 DNA follows: TGTGCCAGCACCACATCTGGAAACACCATATATTTT. Its translation: CASTTSGNTIYF.

The genes are TRBV27 and TRBJ2-7; 7 nucleotides line up with TRBD2. CDR3 size: 13 residues. The germline V gene has CDR1 MNHEY and CDR2 SMNVEV (reference sequence). V gave up 4 bases and J gave up 5 bases; unmatched junction bases: 5. CDR3 DNA: TGTGCCAGCAGTTACAGCGGGACCCACGAGCAGTACTTC. Translated: CASSYSGTHEQYF.

The chain is built from TRBV11-2 and TRBJ1-6; 7 nucleotides agree with TRBD1. The CDR3 consists of 14 residues. CDR1 SGHAT and CDR2 FQNNGV come from the germline V gene. The V and J ends lost 1 base and 7 bases, in that order; junction bases with no gene match: 1. The CDR3 reads CASSLVRGNSPLHF. DNA of the CDR3: TGTGCCAGCAGCTTAGTCAGGGGGAATTCACCCCTCCACTTT.

The J gene is TRBJ2-1, the V gene TRBV12-5; D unclear. There are 12 residues in the CDR3. Germline loops: CDR1 LGHNT, CDR2 FRNRAP. Trimming left V 7 bases short and J 6 bases short, with 10 bases between. The CDR3 loop reads CASARGGNEQFF. The CDR3 nucleotides read TGTGCTAGTGCCCGAGGCGGCAATGAGCAGTTCTTC. The full variable domain, its missing parts supplied by reference TRBV12-5 and TRBJ2-1, is DARVTQTPRHKVTEMGQEVTMRCQPILGHNTVFWYRQTMMQGLELLAYFRNRAPLDDSGMPKDRFSAEMPDATLATLKIQPSEPRDSAVYFCASARGGNEQFFGPGTRLTVL.

The genes are TRBV6-1 and TRBJ2-7, with 7 positions matching TRBD2. The J segment lost 6 bases and the V segment lost 10 bases, leaving 15 bases of the junction unmatched. Germline V gene lookup returns CDR1 MNHNS and CDR2 SASEGT. The CDR3 totals 14 residues. The CDR3 is CATILGGPGSEQYF. CDR3 DNA: TGTGCCACCATCTTGGGAGGGCCGGGGTCCGAGCAGTACTTC.

The CDR3: CAASPPGSTDTQYF. In nucleotides, the CDR3 is TGTGCCGCTTCCCCCCCCGGGAGCACAGATACGCAGTATTTT. V usage is TRBV28 and J usage is TRBJ2-3; D call uncertain. V lost 11 bases and J 0 bases, leaving 15 bases between the germline ends. The CDR3 contains 14 residues. Germline-derived CDR1 and CDR2 are MDHEN and SYDVKM.

This clone occurred many times. J is TRBJ1-3 and V is TRBV5-5; D remains ambiguous. The CDR3 covers 15 residues. CDR1 and CDR2 from the germline V gene are SGHKS and YYEKEE (reference sequence). Deletions cut 0 bases from V and 3 bases from J, with 10 bases between. In DNA, the CDR3 is TGTGCCAGCAGCTTGGCCTCGAACAGTGGAAACACCATATATTTT. This sequence encodes CASSLASNSGNTIYF.

This clone was seen a handful of times. The chain joins TRBV5-6 to TRBJ1-1; the D is unclear. Germline CDR1 is SGHDT and CDR2 is YYEEEE. V shed 2 bases and J shed 5 bases, with 4 bases lying between them. This CDR3 is built from 11 residues. The CDR3 DNA reads TGTGCCAGCAGCTTACAAACTGAAGCTTTCTTT. Translating gives CASSLQTEAFF. The entire variable domain, with the rest obtained from reference TRBV5-6 and TRBJ1-1, is as follows: DAGVTQSPTHLIKTRGQQVTLRCSPKSGHDTVSWYQQALGQGPQFIFQYYEEEERQRGNFPDRFSGHQFPNYSSELNVNALLLGDSALYLCASSLQTEAFFGQGTRLTVV.

The CDR3 bases are TGTGCCAGCAGCTTAGAGGTCCTAGCGACACCAGGTACGCAGTATTTT. This sequence encodes CASSLEVLATPGTQYF. This chain links TRBV7-2 with TRBJ2-3; the D gene is possibly TRBD2 (6 bases). This CDR3 region has 16 residues. The germline V gene has CDR1 SGHTA and CDR2 FQGNSA. V lost 1 base, J lost 8 bases, and 19 bases lay in between.

V usage is TRBV11-3 and J usage is TRBJ2-1; D gene ambiguous. V was trimmed by 0 bases and J by 5 bases, leaving 11 bases between them. The CDR3 has 15 amino acids. Germline values: CDR1 SGHNT, CDR2 YENEEA. CDR3 sequence: CASSLDGRRHNEQFF. The CDR3 nucleotides are TGTGCCAGCAGCTTAGATGGCCGCCGCCACAATGAGCAGTTCTTC.

This chain uses TRBV19 with TRBJ1-5; 7 nucleotides match TRBD1. The V gene's germline CDR1 is LNHDA and CDR2 SQIVND (reference sequence). V was clipped by 0 bases and J by 4 bases; unmatched bases: 6. This CDR3 is 16 amino acids long. CDR3 in amino acids: CASSIDVVRGNQPQHF. CDR3 nucleotides: TGTGCCAGTAGTATAGACGTCGTCAGGGGGAATCAGCCCCAGCATTTT.

The rearrangement joins TRBV19 to TRBJ2-6, with D possibly matching TRBD1 (5 bases). The CDR3 sequence is 23 residues long. Per the germline V gene, CDR1 is LNHDA and CDR2 is SQIVND (reference sequence). The germline V and J ends were trimmed by 4 bases and 0 bases, with 31 bases remaining between them. The CDR3 sequence: CASSTFHWLAGSGISSGANVLTF. CDR3 DNA: TGTGCCAGTAGTACCTTCCACTGGTTGGCAGGGTCTGGGATAAGCTCTGGGGCCAACGTCCTGACTTTC.

The chain recombines TRBV5-4 with TRBJ2-7, with TRBD2 matching over 13 bases. J gave up 5 bases and V 3 bases, and 8 bases lay outside the gene matches. The CDR3 is 16 residues long. Germline values: CDR1 SGHNT, CDR2 YYREEE (reference sequence). As DNA, the CDR3 is TGTGCCAGCAGCTGGGGACTAGCGGGAAGGGCTAACGAGCAGTACTTC. Its protein product is CASSWGLAGRANEQYF.

The rearrangement uses TRBV19 and TRBJ1-5; 8 nucleotides line up with TRBD1. The V gene end was trimmed by 6 bases and the J gene end by 2 bases; junction bases not matched to a gene: 0. CDR1 and CDR2 from the germline V gene are LNHDA and SQIVND (reference sequence). The CDR3 has 13 amino acids. The CDR3 coding sequence is TGTGCCAGTAGGGGACAGGGCAATCAGCCCCAGCATTTT. Protein sequence: CASRGQGNQPQHF.

The chain employs TRBV4-3 and TRBJ1-1, with D tentatively TRBD1 (5 bases). Trimming left V 0 bases short and J 4 bases short, with 12 bases between. Looked up from germline, CDR1 is LGHNA and CDR2 is YSLEER. This CDR3 is 15 amino acids long. For the CDR3, the DNA is TGCGCCAGCAGCCAAGATCGGGGGGTGAGCACTGAAGCTTTCTTT. Its translation is CASSQDRGVSTEAFF.

V gene TRBV6-5 combines with J gene TRBJ1-1, with TRBD1 matching over 8 bases. The ends lost 3 bases at V and 5 bases at J; junction bases unmatched: 8. The germline gives CDR1 MNHEY, CDR2 SVGAGI. This CDR3 comprises 15 residues. The CDR3 reads CASSYRQGLKTEAFF. CDR3 coding DNA: TGTGCCAGCAGTTATCGACAGGGGTTAAAGACTGAAGCTTTCTTT.

This chain links TRBV11-2 with TRBJ2-7; D possibly corresponds to TRBD1 (6 bases). The CDR3 extends over 16 amino acids. Germline loops: CDR1 SGHAT, CDR2 FQNNGV. The V end was cut by 5 bases, the J end by 4 bases, with 21 bases between. CDR3 sequence (DNA): TGTGCCAGCAGCCCAATAGCCCGCAGGGGTAGGTACGAGCAGTACTTC. It codes for CASSPIARRGRYEQYF.

This chain connects TRBV11-1 to TRBJ2-5, with D unresolved. V was shortened by 2 bases and J by 1 base, with 11 bases between the two germline ends. CDR3 size: 15 residues. Germline V gene sequence: CDR1 SGHAT, CDR2 FQDESV (reference sequence). CDR3: CASSLTSYSQETQYF. In DNA, the CDR3 is TGTGCCAGCAGCTTAACGTCTTACAGCCAAGAGACCCAGTACTTC.

The CDR3 DNA sequence: TGTGCCAGCTCACCGGGACAGGTATATCTTTCGGATGGCTACACCTTC. Amino acid sequence: CASSPGQVYLSDGYTF. The chain recombines TRBV18 with TRBJ1-2, with TRBD1 matching 8 bases. The CDR3 is 16 residues long. V gave up 3 bases and J gave up 6 bases; unmatched junction bases: 12. CDR1 and CDR2 from the germline V gene are KGHSH and LQKENI.

CDR3 sequence: CATSSVHSPLHF. CDR3 bases: TGTGCCACCAGTTCGGTTCATTCACCCCTCCACTTT. The V and J genes are TRBV15 and TRBJ1-6; D is unresolved. The germline V gene has CDR1 LNHNV and CDR2 YYDKDF (reference sequence). The germline V and J ends were trimmed by 6 bases and 8 bases, with 8 bases remaining between them. This CDR3 has 12 amino acids.

The rearrangement links TRBV2 to TRBJ1-5; D may be TRBD1 (5 bases). V was shortened by 2 bases and J by 3 bases, with 17 bases between the two germline ends. The CDR3 loop spans 17 amino acids. Per germline, CDR1 SNHLY and CDR2 FYNNEI. CDR3: CASSERPSAGYNQPQHF. DNA of the CDR3: TGTGCCAGCAGTGAAAGGCCTTCCGCAGGGTACAATCAGCCCCAGCATTTT.